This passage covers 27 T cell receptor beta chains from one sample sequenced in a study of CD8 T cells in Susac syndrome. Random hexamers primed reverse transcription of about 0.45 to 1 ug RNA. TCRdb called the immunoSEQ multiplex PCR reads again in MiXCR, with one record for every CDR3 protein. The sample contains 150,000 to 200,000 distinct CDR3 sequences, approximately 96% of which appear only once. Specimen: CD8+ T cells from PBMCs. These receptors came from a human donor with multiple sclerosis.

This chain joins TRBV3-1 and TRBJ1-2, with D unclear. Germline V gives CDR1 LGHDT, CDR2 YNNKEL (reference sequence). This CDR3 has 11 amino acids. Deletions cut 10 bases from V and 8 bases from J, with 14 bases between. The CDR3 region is CATFGDYGYTF. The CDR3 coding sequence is TGTGCCACCTTCGGGGATTACGGCTACACCTTC.

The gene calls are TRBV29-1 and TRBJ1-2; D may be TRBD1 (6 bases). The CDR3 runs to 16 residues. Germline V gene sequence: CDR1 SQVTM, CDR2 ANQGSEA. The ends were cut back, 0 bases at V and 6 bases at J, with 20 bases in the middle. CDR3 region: CSVEDAGIRGGHGYTF. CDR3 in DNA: TGCAGCGTTGAAGATGCTGGAATAAGGGGGGGTCATGGCTACACCTTC.

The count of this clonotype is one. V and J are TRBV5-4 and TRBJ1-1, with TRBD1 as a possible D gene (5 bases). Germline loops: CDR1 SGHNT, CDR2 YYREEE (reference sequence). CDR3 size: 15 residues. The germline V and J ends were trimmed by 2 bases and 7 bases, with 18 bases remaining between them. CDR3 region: CASSFFGRGASEAFF. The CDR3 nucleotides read TGTGCCAGCAGCTTCTTCGGGAGAGGGGCGAGTGAAGCTTTCTTT.

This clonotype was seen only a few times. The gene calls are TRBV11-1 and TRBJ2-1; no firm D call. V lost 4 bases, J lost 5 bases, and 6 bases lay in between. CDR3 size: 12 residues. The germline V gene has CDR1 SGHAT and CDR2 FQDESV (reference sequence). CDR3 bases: TGTGCCAGCAGCTGGGGTAACAATGAGCAGTTCTTC. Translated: CASSWGNNEQFF.

In DNA, the CDR3 is TGTGCCAGCGGACAGGGGGCGCCTTCACCCCTCCACTTT. It yields the protein CASGQGAPSPLHF. The chain uses TRBV2 and TRBJ1-6, with 11 nucleotides matching TRBD1. Germline-derived CDR1 and CDR2 are SNHLY and FYNNEI. Germline trimming cut 8 bases from V and 9 bases from J; bases unmatched to any gene: 3. The CDR3 has 13 amino acids. Complete variable domain (other parts from reference TRBV2 and TRBJ1-6): EPEVTQTPSHQVTQMGQEVILRCVPISNHLYFYWYRQILGQKVEFLVSFYNNEISEKSEIFDDQFSVERPDGSNFTLKIRSTKLEDSAMYFCASGQGAPSPLHFGNGTRLTVT.

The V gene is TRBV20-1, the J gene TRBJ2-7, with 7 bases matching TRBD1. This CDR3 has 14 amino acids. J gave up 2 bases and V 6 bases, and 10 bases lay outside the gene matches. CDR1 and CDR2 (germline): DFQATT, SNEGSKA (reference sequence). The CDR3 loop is CSARTGEVAYEQYF. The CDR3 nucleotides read TGCAGTGCCAGGACAGGCGAAGTGGCCTACGAGCAGTACTTC.

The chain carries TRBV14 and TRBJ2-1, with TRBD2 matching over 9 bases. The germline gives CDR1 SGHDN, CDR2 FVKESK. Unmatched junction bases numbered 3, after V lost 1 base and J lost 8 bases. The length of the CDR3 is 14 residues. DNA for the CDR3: TGTGCCAGCAGCCAAGGACTAGCGGTATATGAGCAGTTCTTC. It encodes CASSQGLAVYEQFF. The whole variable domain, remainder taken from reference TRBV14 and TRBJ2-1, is EAGVTQFPSHSVIEKGQTVTLRCDPISGHDNLYWYRRVMGKEIKFLLHFVKESKQDESGMPNNRFLAERTGGTYSTLKVQPAELEDSGVYFCASSQGLAVYEQFFGPGTRLTVL.

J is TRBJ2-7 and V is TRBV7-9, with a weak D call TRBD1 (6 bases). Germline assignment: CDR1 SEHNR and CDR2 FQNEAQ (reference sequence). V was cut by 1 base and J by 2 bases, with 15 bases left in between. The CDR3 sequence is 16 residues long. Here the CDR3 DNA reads TGTGCCAGCAGCTTAGAAATCGGGACACGCACCTACGAGCAGTACTTC. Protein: CASSLEIGTRTYEQYF.

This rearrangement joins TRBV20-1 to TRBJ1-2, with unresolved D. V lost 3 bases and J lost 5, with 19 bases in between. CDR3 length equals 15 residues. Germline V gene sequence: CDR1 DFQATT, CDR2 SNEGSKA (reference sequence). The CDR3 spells CSASVEAGKVYGYTF. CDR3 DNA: TGCAGTGCTAGTGTCGAGGCGGGGAAAGTTTATGGCTACACCTTC.

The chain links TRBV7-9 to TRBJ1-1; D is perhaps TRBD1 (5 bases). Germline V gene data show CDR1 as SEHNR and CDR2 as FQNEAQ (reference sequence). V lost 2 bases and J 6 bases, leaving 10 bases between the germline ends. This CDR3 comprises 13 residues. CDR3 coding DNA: TGTGCCAGCAGCTTACAGGGTGTCGCTGAAGCTTTCTTT. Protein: CASSLQGVAEAFF.

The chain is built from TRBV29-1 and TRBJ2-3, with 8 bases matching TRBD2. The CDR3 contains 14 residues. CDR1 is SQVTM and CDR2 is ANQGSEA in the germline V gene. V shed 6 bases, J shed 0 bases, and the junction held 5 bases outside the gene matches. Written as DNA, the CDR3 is TGCAGCGTCCATAGCGGGGAAAGCACAGATACGCAGTATTTT. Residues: CSVHSGESTDTQYF.

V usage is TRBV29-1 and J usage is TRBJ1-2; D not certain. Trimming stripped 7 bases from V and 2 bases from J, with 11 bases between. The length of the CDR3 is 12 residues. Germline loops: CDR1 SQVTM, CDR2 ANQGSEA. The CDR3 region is CSARTDNYGYTF. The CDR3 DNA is TGCAGCGCCCGGACGGACAACTATGGCTACACCTTC. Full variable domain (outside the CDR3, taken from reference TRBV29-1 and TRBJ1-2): SAVISQKPSRDICQRGTSLTIQCQVDSQVTMMFWYRQQPGQSLTLIATANQGSEATYESGFVIDKFPISRPNLTFSTLTVSNMSPEDSSIYLCSARTDNYGYTFGSGTRLTVV.

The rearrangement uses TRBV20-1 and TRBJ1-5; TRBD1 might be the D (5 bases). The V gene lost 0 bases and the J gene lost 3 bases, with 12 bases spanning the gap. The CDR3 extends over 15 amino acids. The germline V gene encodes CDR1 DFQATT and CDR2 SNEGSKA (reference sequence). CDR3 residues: CSARDSQGPNQPQHF. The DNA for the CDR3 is TGCAGTGCTAGAGATTCCCAGGGACCCAATCAGCCCCAGCATTTT.

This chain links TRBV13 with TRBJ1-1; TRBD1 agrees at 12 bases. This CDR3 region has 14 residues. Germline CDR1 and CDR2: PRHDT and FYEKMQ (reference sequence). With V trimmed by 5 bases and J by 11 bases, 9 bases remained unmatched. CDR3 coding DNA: TGTGCCAGCAGCCCCGGGACAGGGGGCTTTGAGGCTTTCTTT. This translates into CASSPGTGGFEAFF.

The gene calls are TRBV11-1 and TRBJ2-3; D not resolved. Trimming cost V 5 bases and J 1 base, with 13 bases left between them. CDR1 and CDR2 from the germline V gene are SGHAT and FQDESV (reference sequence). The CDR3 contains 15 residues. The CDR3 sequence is CASSHSSDRTDTQYF. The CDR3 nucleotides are TGTGCCAGCAGCCATAGCTCCGATCGCACAGATACGCAGTATTTT.

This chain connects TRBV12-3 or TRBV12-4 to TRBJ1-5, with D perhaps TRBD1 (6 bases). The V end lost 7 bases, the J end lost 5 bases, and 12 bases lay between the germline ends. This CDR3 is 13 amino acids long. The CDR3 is CASNTGPHQPQHF. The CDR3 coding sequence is TGTGCCAGCAATACAGGGCCCCATCAGCCCCAGCATTTT.

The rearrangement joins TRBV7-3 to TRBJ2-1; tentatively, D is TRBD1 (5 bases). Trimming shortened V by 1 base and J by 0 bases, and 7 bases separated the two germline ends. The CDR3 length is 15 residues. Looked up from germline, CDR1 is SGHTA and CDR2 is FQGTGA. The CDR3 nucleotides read TGTGCCAGCAGCTTAAGCGGACACTCCTACAATGAGCAGTTCTTC. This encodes CASSLSGHSYNEQFF.

CDR3 in DNA: TGTGCCAGCAGCTTGGCCGGCGGTAGCAATCAGCCCCAGCATTTT. Translation gives CASSLAGGSNQPQHF. This sequence joins TRBV5-6 and TRBJ1-5; D is unresolved. The V end lost 0 bases, the J end lost 0 bases, and 7 bases lay between the germline ends. This CDR3 spans 15 amino acids. CDR1 is SGHDT and CDR2 is YYEEEE in the germline V gene.

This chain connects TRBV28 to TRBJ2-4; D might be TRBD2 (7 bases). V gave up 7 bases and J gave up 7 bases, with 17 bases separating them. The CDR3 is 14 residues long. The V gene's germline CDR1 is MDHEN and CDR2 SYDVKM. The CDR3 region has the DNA TGTGCCAGCAAGGGAGGGGACACGGGGAACATTCAGTACTTC. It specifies CASKGGDTGNIQYF.

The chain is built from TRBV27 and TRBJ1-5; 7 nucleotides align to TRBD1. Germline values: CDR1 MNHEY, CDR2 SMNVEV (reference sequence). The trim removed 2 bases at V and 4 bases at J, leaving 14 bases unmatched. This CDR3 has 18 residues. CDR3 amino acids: CASSLRAAGGQDNQPQHF. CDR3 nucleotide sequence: TGTGCCAGCAGTTTAAGGGCTGCAGGGGGGCAGGATAATCAGCCCCAGCATTTT.

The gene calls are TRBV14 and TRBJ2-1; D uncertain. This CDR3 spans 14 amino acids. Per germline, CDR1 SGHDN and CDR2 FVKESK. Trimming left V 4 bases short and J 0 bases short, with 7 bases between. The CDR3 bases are TGTGCCAGCAGCCCCGGATACTCCTACAATGAGCAGTTCTTC. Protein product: CASSPGYSYNEQFF.

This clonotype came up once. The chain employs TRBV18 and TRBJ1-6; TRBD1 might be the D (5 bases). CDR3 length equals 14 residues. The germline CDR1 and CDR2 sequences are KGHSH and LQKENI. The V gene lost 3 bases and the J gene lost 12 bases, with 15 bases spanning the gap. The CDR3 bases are TGTGCCAGCTCACCCAGGGTAGGGTGGCAACCCCTCCACTTT. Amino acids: CASSPRVGWQPLHF. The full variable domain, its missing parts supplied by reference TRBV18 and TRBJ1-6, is NAGVMQNPRHLVRRRGQEARLRCSPMKGHSHVYWYRQLPEEGLKFMVYLQKENIIDESGMPKERFSAEFPKEGPSILRIQQVVRGDSAAYFCASSPRVGWQPLHFGNGTRLTVT.

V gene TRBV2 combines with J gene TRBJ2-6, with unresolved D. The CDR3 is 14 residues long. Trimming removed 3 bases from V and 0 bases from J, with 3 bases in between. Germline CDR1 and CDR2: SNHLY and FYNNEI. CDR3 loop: CASSDVSGANVLTF. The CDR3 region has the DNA TGTGCCAGCAGTGATGTCTCTGGGGCCAACGTCCTGACTTTC.

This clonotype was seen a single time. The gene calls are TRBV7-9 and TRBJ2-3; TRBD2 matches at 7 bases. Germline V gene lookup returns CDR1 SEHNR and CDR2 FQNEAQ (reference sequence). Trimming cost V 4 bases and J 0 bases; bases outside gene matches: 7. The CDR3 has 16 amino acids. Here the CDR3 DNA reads TGTGCCAGCAGCTATTTCGCGGGGGATAGCACAGATACGCAGTATTTT. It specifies CASSYFAGDSTDTQYF.

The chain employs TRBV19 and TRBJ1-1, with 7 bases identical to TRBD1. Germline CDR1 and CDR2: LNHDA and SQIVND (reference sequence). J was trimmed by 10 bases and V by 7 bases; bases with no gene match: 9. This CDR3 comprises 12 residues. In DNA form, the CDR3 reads TGTGCCAGTACTAACCCCGGGACAGTAGCTTTCTTT. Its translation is CASTNPGTVAFF.

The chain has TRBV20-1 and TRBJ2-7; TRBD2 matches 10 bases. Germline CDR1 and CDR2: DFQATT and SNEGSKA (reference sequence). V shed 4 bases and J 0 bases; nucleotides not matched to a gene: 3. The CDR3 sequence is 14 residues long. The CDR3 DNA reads TGCAGTGCTACTAGCGGGGGTTTCTCCTACGAGCAGTACTTC. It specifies CSATSGGFSYEQYF.

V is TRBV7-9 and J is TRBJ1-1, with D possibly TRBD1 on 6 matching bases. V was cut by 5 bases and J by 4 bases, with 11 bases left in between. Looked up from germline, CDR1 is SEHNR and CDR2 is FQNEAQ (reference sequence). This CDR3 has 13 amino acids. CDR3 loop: CASSQQGRTEAFF. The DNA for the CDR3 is TGTGCCAGCAGCCAACAGGGTCGCACTGAAGCTTTCTTT.